This T cell receptor (beta chain) derives from a study of monozygotic twins with inflammatory bowel disease. Notes on the study in general: Limited power may explain why concordant and discordant twins showed no difference in repertoire similarity. IBD patients had lower TCRbeta diversity (inverse Simpson) than healthy co-twins.

For this clonotype: The antigen remains undetermined.

TCRdb re-called the 5' RACE reads and gives one entry per CDR3 protein, without DNA. Recorded for this sample: 160,000 or so distinct CDR3 sequences. The TCR comes from a human donor with ulcerative colitis or Crohn's disease, or a healthy co-twin of an affected twin (not recorded which). The source material was blood.

CDR3 protein: CAISERENEQFF. J is TRBJ2-1 and V is TRBV10-3. The CDR3 is 12 residues long. CDR1 ENHRY and CDR2 SYGVKD come from the germline V gene.